This T cell receptor beta chain was sequenced for a study of blood T cell repertoires in COVID-19. Study as a whole: There were acute and convalescent COVID-19 samples, and they came from the United States, Italy and Spain. PBMCs, B-cell-depleted T cells, or T cells provided the cDNA or gDNA that made up the material.

TCRdb keeps only in-frame clones here, not all; method: immunoSEQ multiplex PCR. This table has roughly 280,000 clones, about nine tenths appearing once. Everyone who took part was roughly 18 to 100 years old, and they came from some 23 US areas. Cohort allocation depended upon clinical history that participants reported. This clone was seen only a few times. The origin of this receptor is a woman under 40 with acute COVID-19. The sequenced sample was PBMCs or T cells enriched from blood (not recorded which).

DNA of the CDR3: TGTGCCAGCGAGGGGGCGGCGGCCGGGGAGCTGTTTTTT. It yields the protein CASEGAAAGELFF. The V call is TRBV28, the J call TRBJ2-2, with 7 bases aligning to TRBD1. In germline, CDR1 is MDHEN, CDR2 SYDVKM. The trim removed 8 bases at V and 6 bases at J, leaving 6 bases unmatched. CDR3 length: 13 residues.